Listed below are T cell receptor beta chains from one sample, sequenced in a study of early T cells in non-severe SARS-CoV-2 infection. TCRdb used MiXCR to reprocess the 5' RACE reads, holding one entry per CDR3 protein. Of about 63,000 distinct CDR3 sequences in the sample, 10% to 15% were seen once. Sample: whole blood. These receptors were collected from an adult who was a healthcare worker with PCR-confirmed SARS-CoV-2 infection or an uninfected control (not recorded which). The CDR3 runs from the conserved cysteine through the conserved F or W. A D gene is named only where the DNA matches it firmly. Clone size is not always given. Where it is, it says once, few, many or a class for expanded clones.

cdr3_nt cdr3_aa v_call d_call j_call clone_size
TGCGCCAGCAGCGTGGGGGGCTACAATGAGCAGTTCTTC CASSVGGYNEQFF TRBV5-1 NA TRBJ2-1 NA
TGTGCCAGCAGCCAGACAGGGGTGCGGGAAAAGTACTTC CASSQTGVREKYF TRBV12-3/TRBV12-4 TRBD1 TRBJ2-7 many
TGTGCCACCCCGGGACAATCAATCGATACGCAGTATTTT CATPGQSIDTQYF TRBV7-9 NA TRBJ2-3 NA
TGTGCCAGCAGCGTAGTAGCGGGGGGTTCCTACAATGAGCAGTTCTTC CASSVVAGGSYNEQFF TRBV9 TRBD2 TRBJ2-1 few
TGTGCCAGCAGTTTTGACAGGGGGGCGTACAATGAGCAGTTCTTC CASSFDRGAYNEQFF TRBV7-9 TRBD1 TRBJ2-1 few
TGTGCCCGCACTCTGACGGGCAGGGAGGAGTATGGCTACACCTTC CARTLTGREEYGYTF TRBV30 NA TRBJ1-2 NA
TGTGCCAGTAGTCCTCGGGGGGCCGCAGGTAAGCATCAGCCCCAGCATTTT CASSPRGAAGKHQPQHF TRBV19 NA TRBJ1-5 many
TGTGCCAGCAGCTCAGACCGGGGAAGTAATGAAAAACTGTTTTTT CASSSDRGSNEKLFF TRBV5-4 NA TRBJ1-4 few
TGTGCCAGCTCCCGGAAAACAGGGAGGAATTCACCCCTCCACTTT CASSRKTGRNSPLHF TRBV27 NA TRBJ1-6 many
TGTGCCAGCAGACCTGGAGGGAGGCTTAACTATGGCTACACCTTC CASRPGGRLNYGYTF TRBV27 NA TRBJ1-2 many
TGTGCCAGCAGCTCTTGGGGTTTTCAAGAGACCCAGTACTTC CASSSWGFQETQYF TRBV27 NA TRBJ2-5 NA
TGTGCCAGCAGCCCCAGGACCCAGTATAACTATGGCTACACCTTC CASSPRTQYNYGYTF TRBV7-9 NA TRBJ1-2 NA
TGCAGCGGAGGGACTAGCGCGCTGGTCAATGAGCAGTTCTTC CSGGTSALVNEQFF TRBV29-1 TRBD2 TRBJ2-1 many
TGCAGTGCTAACAGGCGCCGCCAAGAGACCCAGTACTTC CSANRRRQETQYF TRBV20-1 NA TRBJ2-5 NA
TGCAGCGGAGGGGGAGCGAATAACTATGGCTACACCTTC CSGGGANNYGYTF TRBV29-1 NA TRBJ1-2 NA
TGTGCCAGCAGTTATCTAGGCGGGGAGGAGACCCAGTACTTC CASSYLGGEETQYF TRBV27 NA TRBJ2-5 NA
TGCAGCGTTGAAACCCCCCCGGCGGGAGAGCAGTACTTC CSVETPPAGEQYF TRBV29-1 NA TRBJ2-7 NA
TGTGCCAGCTCCCTAGGGGGGTTAACTGAAGCTTTCTTT CASSLGGLTEAFF TRBV18 NA TRBJ1-1 many
TGCGCCAGCAGCCCACCGTCGGCAGGCCCCTATAATTCACCCCTCCACTTT CASSPPSAGPYNSPLHF TRBV4-1 NA TRBJ1-6 medium-sized
TGTGCCAGCATTTATAACGCCGGGGAGCTGTTTTTT CASIYNAGELFF TRBV7-9 NA TRBJ2-2 many
TGTGCCATCAGTGATCCTTCCACAGATACGCAGTATTTT CAISDPSTDTQYF TRBV10-3 NA TRBJ2-3 many
TGTGCCACCGAGAAGAGGGGCCAAGAGACCCAGTACTTC CATEKRGQETQYF TRBV3-1 NA TRBJ2-5 few
TGTGCCAGCAGTGAATTTGGGGGCCGGGCTGGAAACACCATATATTTT CASSEFGGRAGNTIYF TRBV2 NA TRBJ1-3 NA
TGTGCCAGCACCTCGCGGGGAGAAAATAATTCACCCCTCCACTTT CASTSRGENNSPLHF TRBV6-5 NA TRBJ1-6 NA
TGTGCCAGCAGCCTCCCTAACTATGGCTACACCTTC CASSLPNYGYTF TRBV5-5 NA TRBJ1-2 NA
TGTGCCAGCAGCAACAATGGAGGACTGAACACTGAAGCTTTCTTT CASSNNGGLNTEAFF TRBV5-4 NA TRBJ1-1 few
TGTGCCAGTACATTACAGGGTAACTATGGCTACACCTTC CASTLQGNYGYTF TRBV13 NA TRBJ1-2 NA
TGCGCCAGCGGAGGATGGGGGGACACTGAAGCTTTCTTT CASGGWGDTEAFF TRBV5-1 NA TRBJ1-1 NA
TGTGCCAGCAGCCCCGGGACAGACTCCTACGAGCAGTACTTC CASSPGTDSYEQYF TRBV6-5 TRBD1 TRBJ2-7 NA
TGCGCCAGCAGCCAAGAAGCCAGGGGAAAATCCTACGAGCAGTACTTC CASSQEARGKSYEQYF TRBV4-3 NA TRBJ2-7 many
TGCGCCAGCAGGGGGGGAGAGACCCAGTACTTC CASRGGETQYF TRBV5-1 NA TRBJ2-5 NA
TGTGCCAGCAGGGGAAACTCGTGGGACACTGAAGCTTTCTTT CASRGNSWDTEAFF TRBV2 NA TRBJ1-1 few
TGTGCCAGCAGTGAACAGGGTCTGGGCTACACCTTC CASSEQGLGYTF TRBV2 NA TRBJ1-2 few
TGCGCCAGCAGCTTTGCGGAGGACACTGAAGCTTTCTTT CASSFAEDTEAFF TRBV5-1 NA TRBJ1-1 NA
TGCGCCAGCAGCCGGGACCCCGGTGCAGGGAGCGCAGATACGCAGTATTTT CASSRDPGAGSADTQYF TRBV4-1 NA TRBJ2-3 many
TGTGCCTGGAGTGTATACCGCGCCGGGACAGGGGGCAATGAGCAGTTCTTC CAWSVYRAGTGGNEQFF TRBV30 TRBD1 TRBJ2-1 NA
TGTGCCAGCAGCTCCCGGCCAACTAATGAAAAACTGTTTTTT CASSSRPTNEKLFF TRBV7-9 NA TRBJ1-4 NA